These 4 T cell receptor beta chains share one sample of origin, sequenced in a study of blood T cell repertoires in COVID-19. The data were produced by immunoSEQ multiplex PCR, yet TCRdb's version contains in-frame clones alone and is incomplete. The data show about 98,000 clones, with over 70% seen just once and around 11% held by the top ten. Sequencing was done on a sample of peripheral blood. Receptor source: a woman over 75 with acute or convalescent COVID-19.

This chain uses TRBV6-2 or TRBV6-3 with TRBJ1-4; TRBD1 might be the D (5 bases). The CDR3 totals 15 residues. V gave up 5 bases and J gave up 0 bases, with 10 bases separating them. Germline-derived CDR1 and CDR2 are MNHEY and SVGEGT. The CDR3 here is CASSTRDSTNEKLFF. The CDR3 DNA reads TGTGCCAGCAGTACCCGGGACTCAACTAATGAAAAACTGTTTTTT.

This clone was found a few times. This chain joins TRBV12-1 and TRBJ1-5. TRBV12-1 corresponds to a pseudogene. The CDR3 loop spans 14 amino acids. The CDR3 loop reads CASSDRCRDQPQHF. The CDR3 region has the DNA TGTGCCAGCAGCGATAGATGCCGGGATCAGCCCCAGCATTTT.

This clone showed up just a few times. J is TRBJ2-2 and V is TRBV7-7, with a tentative D call TRBD1 (6 bases). The V gene's germline CDR1 is SSHAT and CDR2 FNYEAQ (reference sequence). V dropped 0 bases and J dropped 2 bases, with 7 bases sitting between them. The CDR3 spans 15 residues. CDR3 residues: CASSLAGGNTGELFF. The CDR3 DNA sequence: TGTGCCAGCAGCTTAGCTGGGGGCAACACCGGGGAGCTGTTTTTT.

This chain links TRBV28 with TRBJ2-7, with 10 bases lining up with TRBD1. Trimming at V came to 4 bases and at J to 6 bases, leaving 12 bases not matched to a gene. The CDR3 runs 16 residues. Germline assignment: CDR1 MDHEN and CDR2 SYDVKM. Here the CDR3 DNA reads TGTGCCAGCAGTTCATATGACAGGGGGCCGGGTGGCGAGCAGTACTTC. Translated: CASSSYDRGPGGEQYF.